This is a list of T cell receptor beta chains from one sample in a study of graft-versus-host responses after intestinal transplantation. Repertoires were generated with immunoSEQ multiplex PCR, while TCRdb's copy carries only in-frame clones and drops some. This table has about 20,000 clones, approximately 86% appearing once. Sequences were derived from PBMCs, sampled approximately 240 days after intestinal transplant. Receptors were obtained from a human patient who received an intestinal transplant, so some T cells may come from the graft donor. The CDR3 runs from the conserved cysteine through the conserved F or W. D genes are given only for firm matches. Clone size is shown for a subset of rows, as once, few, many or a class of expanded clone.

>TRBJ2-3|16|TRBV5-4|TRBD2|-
CASSLVAAGVTDTQYF
TGTGCCAGCAGCTTGGTCGCTGCGGGGGTCACAGATACGCAGTATTTT
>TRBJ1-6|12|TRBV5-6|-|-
CASSWGGQPLHF
TGTGCCAGCAGCTGGGGGGGGCAACCCCTCCACTTT
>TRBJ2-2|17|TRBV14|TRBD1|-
CASSQDTGQGAIGELFF
TGTGCCAGCAGCCAAGATACGGGACAGGGGGCTATCGGGGAGCTGTTTTTT
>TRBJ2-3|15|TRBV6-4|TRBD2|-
CASSATSGGTDTQYF
TGTGCCAGCAGTGCGACTAGCGGGGGAACAGATACGCAGTATTTT
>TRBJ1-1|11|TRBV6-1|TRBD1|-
CASSVQGAAFF
TGTGCCAGCAGTGTACAGGGGGCCGCTTTCTTT
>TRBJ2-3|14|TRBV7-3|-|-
CASSPGHSTDTQYF
TGTGCCAGCAGCCCCGGGCATAGCACAGATACGCAGTATTTT
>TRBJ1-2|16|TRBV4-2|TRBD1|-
CASSPRTGQPNYGYTF
TGTGCCAGCAGCCCGCGGACAGGGCAACCTAACTATGGCTACACCTTC
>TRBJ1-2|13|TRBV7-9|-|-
CASSLDRFYGYTF
TGTGCCAGCAGCTTGGACAGATTCTATGGCTACACCTTC
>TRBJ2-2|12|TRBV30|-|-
CAWIGDTGELFF
TGTGCCTGGATAGGAGACACCGGGGAGCTGTTTTTT
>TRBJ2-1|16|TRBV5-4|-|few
CASSLEAGTFYNEQFF
TGTGCCAGCAGCTTGGAGGCGGGGACTTTCTACAATGAGCAGTTCTTC
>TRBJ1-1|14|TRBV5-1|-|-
CASSSGRSPLEAFF
TGCGCCAGCAGCAGCGGACGGAGCCCCCTTGAAGCTTTCTTT
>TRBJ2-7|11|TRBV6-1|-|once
CASSEGVEQYF
TGTGCCAGCAGTGAAGGGGTCGAGCAGTACTTC
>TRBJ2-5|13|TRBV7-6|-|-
CASSPEDQETQYF
TGTGCCAGCAGCCCCGAGGACCAAGAGACCCAGTACTTC
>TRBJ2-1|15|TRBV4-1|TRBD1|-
CASSPVGTGVNEQFF
TGCGCCAGCAGCCCTGTGGGGACAGGGGTCAATGAGCAGTTCTTC
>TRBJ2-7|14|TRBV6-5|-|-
CASSYAGTPYEQYF
TGTGCCAGCAGTTACGCGGGAACCCCCTACGAGCAGTACTTC
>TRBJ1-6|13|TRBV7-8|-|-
CASSQLDNSPLHF
TGTGCCAGCAGCCAACTGGACAATTCACCCCTCCACTTT
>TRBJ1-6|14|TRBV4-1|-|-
CASSQGTNFGPLHF
TGCGCCAGCAGCCAAGGGACCAACTTCGGGCCCCTCCACTTT
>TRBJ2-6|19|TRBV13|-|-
CASTPQVVQGSLGANVLTF
TGTGCCAGCACCCCCCAGGTAGTCCAGGGAAGCTTGGGGGCCAACGTCCTGACTTTC
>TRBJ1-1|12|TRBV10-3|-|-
CAISESDREAFF
TGTGCCATCAGTGAGTCAGATAGGGAAGCTTTCTTT
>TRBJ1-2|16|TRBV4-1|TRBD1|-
CASSQDHGQGILGYTF
TGCGCCAGCAGCCAAGATCACGGACAGGGGATTCTGGGCTACACCTTC
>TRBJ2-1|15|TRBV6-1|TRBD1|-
CASSRPGQGSNEQFF
TGTGCCAGCAGTAGACCGGGACAGGGGTCCAATGAGCAGTTCTTC
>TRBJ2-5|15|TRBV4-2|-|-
CASSPRPGDAETQYF
TGTGCCAGCAGCCCCAGGCCGGGGGATGCCGAGACCCAGTACTTC
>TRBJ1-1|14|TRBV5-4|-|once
CASSFGDSNTEAFF
TGTGCCAGCAGCTTTGGAGACAGTAACACTGAAGCTTTCTTT
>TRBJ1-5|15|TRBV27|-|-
CASSLFARAQQPQHF
TGTGCCAGCAGTTTATTCGCCAGGGCACAACAGCCCCAGCATTTT
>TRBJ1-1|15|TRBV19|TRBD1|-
CASSIVDRVNTEAFF
TGTGCCAGTAGTATAGTAGACAGGGTGAACACTGAAGCTTTCTTT
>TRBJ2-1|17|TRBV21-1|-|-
CASSACIATPSDNEQFF
TGTGCCAGCAGCGCGTGTATAGCTACACCATCCGACAATGAGCAGTTCTTC
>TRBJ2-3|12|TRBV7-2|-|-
CASSPGADTQYF
TGTGCCAGCAGTCCCGGAGCAGATACGCAGTATTTT
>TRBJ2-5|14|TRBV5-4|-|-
CAIKYWAEQETQYF
TGTGCCATCAAGTACTGGGCCGAACAAGAGACCCAGTACTTC
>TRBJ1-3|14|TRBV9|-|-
CASSQTGFRNTIYF
TGTGCCAGCAGCCAAACAGGTTTTAGAAACACCATATATTTT
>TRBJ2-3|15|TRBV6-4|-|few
CASSDSRGGTDTQYF
TGTGCCAGCAGTGACTCGCGGGGTGGAACAGATACGCAGTATTTT
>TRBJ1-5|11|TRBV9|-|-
CASSVGQPQHF
TGTGCCAGCAGCGTGGGTCAGCCCCAGCATTTT
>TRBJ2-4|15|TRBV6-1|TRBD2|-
CASSEQGHGGDIQYF
TGTGCCAGCAGTGAACAGGGTCACGGGGGGGACATTCAGTACTTC
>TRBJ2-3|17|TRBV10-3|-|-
CAISESYGRGAGDTQYF
TGTGCCATCAGTGAGTCTTACGGGCGGGGAGCAGGAGATACGCAGTATTTT
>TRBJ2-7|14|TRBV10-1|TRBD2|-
CAGTSGGGSYEQYF
TGCGCCGGGACTAGCGGGGGAGGCTCCTACGAGCAGTACTTC
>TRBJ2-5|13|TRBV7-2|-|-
CASSPVTKETQYF
TGTGCCAGCAGCCCAGTCACGAAAGAGACCCAGTACTTC
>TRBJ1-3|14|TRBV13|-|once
CASNPPGVISTIYF
TGTGCCAGCAACCCCCCAGGGGTCATAAGCACCATATATTTT
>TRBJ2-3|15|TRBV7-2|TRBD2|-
CASSSVAGGTDTQYF
TGTGCCAGCAGCTCAGTAGCGGGGGGCACAGATACGCAGTATTTT
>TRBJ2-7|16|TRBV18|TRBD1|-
CASSPGRDRGRWGQYF
TGTGCCAGCTCACCAGGCAGGGACAGGGGGCGCTGGGGGCAGTACTTC
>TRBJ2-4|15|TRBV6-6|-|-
CASSYSASVENIQYF
TGTGCCAGCAGTTACTCTGCTAGCGTCGAAAACATTCAGTACTTC
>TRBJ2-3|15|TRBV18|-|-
CASSPDRGRTDTQYF
TGTGCCAGCTCACCAGACCGGGGCCGCACAGATACGCAGTATTTT
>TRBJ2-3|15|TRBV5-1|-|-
CASSLDTTWTDTQYF
TGCGCCAGCAGCTTGGACACCACTTGGACAGATACGCAGTATTTT
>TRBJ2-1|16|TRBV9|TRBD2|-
CASSLTRTSGYNEQFF
TGTGCCAGCAGCCTAACGCGGACTAGCGGTTACAATGAGCAGTTCTTC
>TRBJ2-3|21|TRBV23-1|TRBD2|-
CASRPFLTGTSGGAGTDTQYF
TGCGCCAGCAGACCCTTCCTAACCGGGACTAGCGGGGGGGCCGGCACAGATACGCAGTATTTT
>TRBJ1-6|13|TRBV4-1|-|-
CASSSPGPQPLHF
TGCGCCAGCAGCTCACCGGGACCTCAACCCCTCCACTTT
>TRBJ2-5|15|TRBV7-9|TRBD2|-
CASRLGLAGKETQYF
TGTGCCAGCAGGCTGGGTCTAGCGGGGAAAGAGACCCAGTACTTC